This T cell receptor (beta chain) was captured in a study of blood T cell repertoires in COVID-19. Study-level information: Samples taken during acute and convalescent COVID-19 were collected in the United States, Italy and Spain. T cells, B-cell-depleted T cells, or PBMCs provided the cDNA or gDNA that served as material.

With V trimmed by 2 bases and J by 5 bases, 12 bases remained unmatched. The CDR3 runs 17 residues. Germline-derived CDR1 and CDR2 are LGHDT and YNNKEL (reference sequence). Per the original methods: Counts of nucleated cells, estimated from reference gene primer amplification, were obtained. Produced via immunoSEQ multiplex PCR; TCRdb's table is partial and in-frame only. The V and J calls and clone size come from that table; D and trimming were worked out from the DNA. Among about 210,000 clones listed, approximately 83% were seen once. The sample comprised peripheral blood. The sequence was obtained from a woman in her 40s with active or convalescent COVID-19. The rearrangement links TRBV3-1 (or the pseudogene TRBV3-2) to TRBJ2-5; TRBD2 matches at 9 bases. The CDR3 bases are TGTGCCAGCAGCCAACCTGGCATAGCGGGGGAGGAGGAGACCCAGTACTTC. Amino acids: CASSQPGIAGEEETQYF.